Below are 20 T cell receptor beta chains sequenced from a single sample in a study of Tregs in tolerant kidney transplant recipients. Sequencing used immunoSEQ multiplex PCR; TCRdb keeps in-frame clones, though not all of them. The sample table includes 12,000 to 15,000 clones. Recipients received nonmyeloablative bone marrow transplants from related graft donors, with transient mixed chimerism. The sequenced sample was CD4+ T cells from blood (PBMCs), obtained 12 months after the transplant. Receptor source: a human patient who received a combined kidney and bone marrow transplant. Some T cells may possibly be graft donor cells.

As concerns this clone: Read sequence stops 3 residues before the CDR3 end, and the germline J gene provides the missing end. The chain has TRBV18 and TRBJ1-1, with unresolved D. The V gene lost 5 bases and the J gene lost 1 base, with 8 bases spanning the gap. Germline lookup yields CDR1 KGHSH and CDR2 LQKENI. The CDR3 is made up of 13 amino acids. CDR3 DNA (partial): TGTGCCAGCTCAGCTGTCAGGAACACTGAA. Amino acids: CASSAVRNTE. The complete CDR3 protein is CASSAVRNTEAFF. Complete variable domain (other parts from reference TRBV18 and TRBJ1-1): NAGVMQNPRHLVRRRGQEARLRCSPMKGHSHVYWYRQLPEEGLKFMVYLQKENIIDESGMPKERFSAEFPKEGPSILRIQQVVRGDSAAYFCASSAVRNTEAFFGQGTRLTVV.

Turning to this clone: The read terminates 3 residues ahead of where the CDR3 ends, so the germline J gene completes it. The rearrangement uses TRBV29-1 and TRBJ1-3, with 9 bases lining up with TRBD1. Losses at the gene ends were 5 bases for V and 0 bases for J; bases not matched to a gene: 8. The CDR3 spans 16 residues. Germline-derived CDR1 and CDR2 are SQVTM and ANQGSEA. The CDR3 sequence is CSVSKGTGSSGNTIYF. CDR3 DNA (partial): TGCAGCGTTTCAAAAGGGACAGGGAGCTCTGGAAACACC.

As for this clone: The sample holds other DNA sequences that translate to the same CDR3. The sequenced part of the CDR3 DNA is TGTGCCAGCAGCTTGGGCAGGCATCAGCCC. Protein product: CASSLGRHQP. Given in full, the CDR3 is CASSLGRHQPQHF. The rearrangement joins TRBV7-9 to TRBJ1-5; D is unclear. The sequence runs out 3 residues before the end of the CDR3; the remainder is reconstructed from the germline J gene. The CDR3 length is 13 residues. V dropped 3 bases and J dropped 5 bases, with 8 bases sitting between them. CDR1 is SEHNR and CDR2 is FQNEAQ in the germline V gene (reference sequence).

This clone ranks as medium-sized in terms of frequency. The CDR3 sequence is CASSEVQGYTEAFF. The sequenced CDR3 bases are TGTGCCAGCAGTGAGGTGCAGGGGTACACTGAA. V is TRBV6-1 and J is TRBJ1-1; a weak D match, TRBD1 (6 bases). The sequence runs out 3 residues before the end of the CDR3; the remainder is reconstructed from the germline J gene. Trimming took off 3 bases at V and 3 bases at J, with 11 bases between the two ends. CDR3 length equals 14 residues. Germline loops: CDR1 MNHNS, CDR2 SASEGT.

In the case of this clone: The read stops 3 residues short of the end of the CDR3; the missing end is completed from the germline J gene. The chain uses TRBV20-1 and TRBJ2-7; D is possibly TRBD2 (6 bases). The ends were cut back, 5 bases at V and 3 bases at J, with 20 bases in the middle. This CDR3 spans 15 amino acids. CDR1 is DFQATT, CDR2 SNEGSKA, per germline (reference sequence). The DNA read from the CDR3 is TGCAGTGCTCCCTCGGGGCGGGGCAAACTCTACGAG. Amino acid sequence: CSAPSGRGKLYE. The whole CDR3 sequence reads CSAPSGRGKLYEQYF.

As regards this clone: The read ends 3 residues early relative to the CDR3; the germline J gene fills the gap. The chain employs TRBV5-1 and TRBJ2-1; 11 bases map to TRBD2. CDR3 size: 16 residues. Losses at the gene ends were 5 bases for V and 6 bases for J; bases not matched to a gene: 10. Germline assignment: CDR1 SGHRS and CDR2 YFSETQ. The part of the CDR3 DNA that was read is TGCGCCAGCAGGCTAACTAGCGGGAGTAAGGGCAATGAG. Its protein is CASRLTSGSKGNE. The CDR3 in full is CASRLTSGSKGNEQFF.

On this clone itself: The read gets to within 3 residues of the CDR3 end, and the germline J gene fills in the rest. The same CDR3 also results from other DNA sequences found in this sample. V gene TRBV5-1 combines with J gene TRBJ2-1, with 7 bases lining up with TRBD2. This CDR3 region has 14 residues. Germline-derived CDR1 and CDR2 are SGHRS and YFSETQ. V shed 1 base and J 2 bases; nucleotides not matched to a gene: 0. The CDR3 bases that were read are TGCGCCAGCAGCTTGAGCGGGGCCTACAATGAG. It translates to CASSLSGAYNE. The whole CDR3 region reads CASSLSGAYNEQFF.

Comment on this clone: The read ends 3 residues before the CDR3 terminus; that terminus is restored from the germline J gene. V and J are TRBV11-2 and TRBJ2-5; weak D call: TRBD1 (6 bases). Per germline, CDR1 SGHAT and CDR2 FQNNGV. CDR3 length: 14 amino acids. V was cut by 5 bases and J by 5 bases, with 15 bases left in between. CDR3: CASSLRGRGETQYF. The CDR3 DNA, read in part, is TGTGCCAGCAGCCTCAGGGGTAGGGGGGAGACC.

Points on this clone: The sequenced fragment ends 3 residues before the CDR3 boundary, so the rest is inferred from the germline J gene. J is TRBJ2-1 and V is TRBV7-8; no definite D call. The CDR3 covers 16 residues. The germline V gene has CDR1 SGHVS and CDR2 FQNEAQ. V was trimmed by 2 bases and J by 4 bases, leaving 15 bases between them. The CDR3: CASSLLGSPVYNEQFF. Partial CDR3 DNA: TGTGCCAGCAGCTTACTAGGCTCCCCCGTATACAATGAG.

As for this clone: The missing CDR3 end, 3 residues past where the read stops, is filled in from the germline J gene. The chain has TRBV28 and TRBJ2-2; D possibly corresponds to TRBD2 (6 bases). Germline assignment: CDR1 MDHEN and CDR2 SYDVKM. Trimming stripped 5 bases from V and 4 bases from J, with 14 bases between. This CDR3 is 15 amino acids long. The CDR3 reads CASSPPGLRTGELFF. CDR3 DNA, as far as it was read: TGTGCCAGCAGTCCGCCCGGACTACGCACCGGGGAG.

The CDR3 sequence is CASSVSYSSNQPQHF. CDR3 bases read: TGTGCCAGCAGCGTATCATACAGCAGCAATCAGCCC. The chain employs TRBV7-2 and TRBJ1-5; D uncertain. The read is 3 residues too short to cover the CDR3 end, so that end is filled in from the germline J gene. From germline, CDR1 is SGHTA and CDR2 FQGNSA. The CDR3 consists of 15 residues. Deletions cut 5 bases from V and 1 base from J, with 12 bases between.

CDR3 bases read: TGCAGTTACCGAGGGACTAGCTACGAG. Amino acid sequence: CSYRGTSYE. The CDR3 reads in full as CSYRGTSYEQYF. The rearrangement uses TRBV20-1 and TRBJ2-7; 8 bases fit TRBD2. The missing CDR3 end, 3 residues past where the read stops, is filled in from the germline J gene. The ends lost 8 bases at V and 3 bases at J; junction bases unmatched: 6. CDR1 is DFQATT, CDR2 SNEGSKA, per germline (reference sequence). The CDR3 has 12 residues.

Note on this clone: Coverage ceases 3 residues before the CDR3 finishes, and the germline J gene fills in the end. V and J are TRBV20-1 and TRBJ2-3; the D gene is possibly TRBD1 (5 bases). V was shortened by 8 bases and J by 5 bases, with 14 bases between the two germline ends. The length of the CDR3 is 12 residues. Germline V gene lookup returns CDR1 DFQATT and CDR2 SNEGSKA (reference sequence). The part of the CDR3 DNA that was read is TGCAGTCCCGACAGTTCAGGAGATACG. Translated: CSPDSSGDT. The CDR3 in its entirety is CSPDSSGDTQYF.

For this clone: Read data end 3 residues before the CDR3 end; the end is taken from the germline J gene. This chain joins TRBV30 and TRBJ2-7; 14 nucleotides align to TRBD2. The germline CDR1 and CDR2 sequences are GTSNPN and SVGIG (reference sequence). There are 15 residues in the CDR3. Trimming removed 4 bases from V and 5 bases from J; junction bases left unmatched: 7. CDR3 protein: CAWNPGLAGAHEQYF. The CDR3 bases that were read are TGTGCCTGGAATCCGGGACTAGCGGGAGCCCACGAG. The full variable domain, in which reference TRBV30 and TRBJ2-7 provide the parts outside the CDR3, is SQTIHQWPATLVQPVGSPLSLECTVEGTSNPNLYWYRQAAGRGLQLLFYSVGIGQISSEVPQNLSASRPQDRQFILSSKKLLLSDSGFYLCAWNPGLAGAHEQYFGPGTRLTVT.

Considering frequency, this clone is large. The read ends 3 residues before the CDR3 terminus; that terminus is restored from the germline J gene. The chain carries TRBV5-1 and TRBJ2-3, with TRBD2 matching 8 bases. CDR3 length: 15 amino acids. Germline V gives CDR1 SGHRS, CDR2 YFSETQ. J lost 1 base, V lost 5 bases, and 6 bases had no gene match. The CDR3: CASSSGLVGTDTQYF. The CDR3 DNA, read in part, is TGCGCCAGCAGTTCGGGACTAGTCGGCACAGATACG.

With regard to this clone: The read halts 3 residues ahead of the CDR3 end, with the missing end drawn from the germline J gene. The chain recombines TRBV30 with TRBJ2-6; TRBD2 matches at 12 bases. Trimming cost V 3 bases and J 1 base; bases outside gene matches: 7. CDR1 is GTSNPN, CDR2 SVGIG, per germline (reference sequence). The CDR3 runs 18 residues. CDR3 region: CAWRDRLAGGSGANVLTF. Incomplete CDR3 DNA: TGTGCCTGGAGGGACCGGCTAGCGGGAGGGTCTGGGGCCAACGTC.

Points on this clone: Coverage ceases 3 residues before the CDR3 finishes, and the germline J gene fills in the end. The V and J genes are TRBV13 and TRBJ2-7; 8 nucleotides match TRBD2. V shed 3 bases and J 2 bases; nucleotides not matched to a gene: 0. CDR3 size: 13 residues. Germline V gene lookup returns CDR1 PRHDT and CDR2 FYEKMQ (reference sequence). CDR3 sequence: CASSLTSAYEQYF. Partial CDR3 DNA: TGTGCCAGCAGCTTGACTAGCGCCTACGAG.

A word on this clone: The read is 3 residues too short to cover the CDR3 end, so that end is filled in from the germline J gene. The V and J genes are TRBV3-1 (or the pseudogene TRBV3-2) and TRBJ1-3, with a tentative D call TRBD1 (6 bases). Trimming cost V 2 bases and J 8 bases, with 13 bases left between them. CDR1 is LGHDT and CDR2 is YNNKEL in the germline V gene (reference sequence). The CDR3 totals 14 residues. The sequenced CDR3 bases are TGTGCCAGCAGCCAAACAGACAGGACGGACACC. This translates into CASSQTDRTDT. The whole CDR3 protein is CASSQTDRTDTIYF.

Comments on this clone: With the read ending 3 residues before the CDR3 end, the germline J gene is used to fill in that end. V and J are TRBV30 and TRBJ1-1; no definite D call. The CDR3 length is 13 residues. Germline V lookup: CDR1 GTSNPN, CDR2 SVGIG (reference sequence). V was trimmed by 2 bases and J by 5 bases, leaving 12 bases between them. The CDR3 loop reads CAWSFNTWTEAFF. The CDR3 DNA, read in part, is TGTGCCTGGAGTTTCAACACCTGGACTGAA. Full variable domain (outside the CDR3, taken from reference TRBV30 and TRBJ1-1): SQTIHQWPATLVQPVGSPLSLECTVEGTSNPNLYWYRQAAGRGLQLLFYSVGIGQISSEVPQNLSASRPQDRQFILSSKKLLLSDSGFYLCAWSFNTWTEAFFGQGTRLTVV.

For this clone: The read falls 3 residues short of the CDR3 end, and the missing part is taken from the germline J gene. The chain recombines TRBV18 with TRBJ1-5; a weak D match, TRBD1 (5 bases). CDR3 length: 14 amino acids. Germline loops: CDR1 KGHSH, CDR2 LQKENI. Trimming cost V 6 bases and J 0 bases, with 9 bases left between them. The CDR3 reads CASSSGSSNQPQHF. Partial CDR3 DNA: TGTGCCAGCTCCTCAGGGTCTAGCAATCAGCCC.